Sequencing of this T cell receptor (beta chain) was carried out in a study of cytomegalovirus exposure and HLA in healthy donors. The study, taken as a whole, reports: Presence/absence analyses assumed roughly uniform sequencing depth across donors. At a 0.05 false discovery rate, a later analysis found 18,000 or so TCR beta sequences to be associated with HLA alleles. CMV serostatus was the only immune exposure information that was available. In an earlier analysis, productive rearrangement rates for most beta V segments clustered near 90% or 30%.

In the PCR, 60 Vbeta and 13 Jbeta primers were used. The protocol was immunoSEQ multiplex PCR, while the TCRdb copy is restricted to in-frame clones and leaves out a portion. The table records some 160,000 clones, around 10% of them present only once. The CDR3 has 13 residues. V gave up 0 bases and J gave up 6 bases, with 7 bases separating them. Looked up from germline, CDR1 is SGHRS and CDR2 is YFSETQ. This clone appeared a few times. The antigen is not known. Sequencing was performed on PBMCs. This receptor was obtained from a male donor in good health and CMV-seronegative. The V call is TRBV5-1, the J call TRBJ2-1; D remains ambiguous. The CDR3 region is CASSLDSRNEQFF. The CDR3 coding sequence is TGCGCCAGCAGCTTGGACAGCCGCAATGAGCAGTTCTTC.